Each of the 25 T cell receptor beta chains below was sequenced from the same sample in a study of shared clonotypes between healthy human individuals. Clones were sequenced by immunoSEQ multiplex PCR, and TCRdb holds only the in-frame ones, with some missing. The table records approximately 500,000 clones, about 78% of them present only once. The sample consisted of PBMCs. These receptors were taken from a woman in her 40s in good health. Some clones in this sample may be carry-over from other donors' samples.

Worth noting for this clone: The same CDR3 also results from other DNA sequences found in this sample. V gene TRBV6-1 combines with J gene TRBJ1-1; perhaps TRBD1 as D (5 bases). Trimming removed 2 bases from V and 5 bases from J, with 24 bases in between. The CDR3 is made up of 18 amino acids. The germline gives CDR1 MNHNS, CDR2 SASEGT. CDR3 in amino acids: CASSEISRVLARDTEAFF. The CDR3 DNA follows: TGTGCCAGCAGTGAAATCTCCAGGGTTTTAGCTCGGGATACTGAAGCTTTCTTT.

The chain links TRBV2 to TRBJ2-6, with D unresolved. Trimming removed 7 bases from V and 2 bases from J, with 3 bases in between. This CDR3 has 12 amino acids. CDR1 is SNHLY and CDR2 is FYNNEI in the germline V gene. The DNA for the CDR3 is TGTGCCAGCACGACTGGGGCCAACGTCCTGACTTTC. This translates into CASTTGANVLTF.

This clone was counted once. As DNA, the CDR3 is TGCGCCAGCAGCTTGGTTGGGACTAGCGAGGACGAGCAGTACTTC. Residues: CASSLVGTSEDEQYF. The chain links TRBV5-1 to TRBJ2-7; 10 nucleotides align to TRBD2. The germline gives CDR1 SGHRS, CDR2 YFSETQ. The CDR3 sequence is 15 residues long. V was clipped by 0 bases and J by 5 bases; unmatched bases: 5. The complete variable domain, with remaining parts taken from reference TRBV5-1 and TRBJ2-7, reads KAGVTQTPRYLIKTRGQQVTLSCSPISGHRSVSWYQQTPGQGLQFLFEYFSETQRNKGNFPGRFSGRQFSNSRSEMNVSTLELGDSALYLCASSLVGTSEDEQYFGPGTRLTVT.

The rearrangement uses TRBV7-9 and TRBJ1-1; D is ambiguous. This CDR3 spans 13 amino acids. Trimming removed 3 bases at V and 5 bases at J, with 10 bases between. Germline loops: CDR1 SEHNR, CDR2 FQNEAQ (reference sequence). The CDR3 spells CASSFGFRTEAFF. The CDR3 DNA reads as TGTGCCAGCAGCTTTGGTTTCAGAACTGAAGCTTTCTTT.

This chain uses TRBV10-3 with TRBJ2-2; TRBD2 matches at 11 bases. Germline V lookup: CDR1 ENHRY, CDR2 SYGVKD. CDR3 length: 22 amino acids. V trimming: 6 bases; J trimming: 1 base; junction bases outside the gene matches: 22. The CDR3 nucleotides read TGTGCCATCAGCCAGGACAGGGATTGGAGGGCTAGCGGGAGGCGGAACACCGGGGAGCTGTTTTTT. Residues: CAISQDRDWRASGRRNTGELFF.

The rearrangement joins TRBV30 to TRBJ2-3; no firm D call. Germline CDR1 and CDR2: GTSNPN and SVGIG (reference sequence). Between the trimmed V and J ends, which lost 0 bases and 6 bases, there was a span of 7 bases. The CDR3 contains 12 residues. CDR3 amino acids: CAWSVRSDTQYF. Written as DNA, the CDR3 is TGTGCCTGGAGTGTCCGATCGGATACGCAGTATTTT.

The rearrangement joins TRBV9 to TRBJ2-3, with 11 bases matching TRBD2. Germline trimming cut 2 bases from V and 2 bases from J; bases unmatched to any gene: 4. This CDR3 has 16 residues. Germline CDR1 and CDR2: SGDLS and YYNGEE. CDR3 sequence (DNA): TGTGCCAGCAGCGTCACTAGCGGGAGCCCCACAGATACGCAGTATTTT. Its protein product is CASSVTSGSPTDTQYF.

Note on this clone: This may be a read error, as it is one base from a much larger clone. The chain links TRBV29-1 to TRBJ2-7; 7 bases map to TRBD1. V shed 7 bases and J 5 bases; nucleotides not matched to a gene: 5. The CDR3 is 11 amino acids. Germline-derived CDR1 and CDR2 are SQVTM and ANQGSEA. CDR3 sequence reads: CSAETGHEQYF. The CDR3 region has the DNA TGCAGCGCTGAGACAGGGCACGAGCAGTACTTC.

This clone was seen only a few times. This chain uses TRBV5-1 with TRBJ2-2, with 8 bases fitting TRBD2. V shed 0 bases, J shed 1 base, and the junction held 2 bases outside the gene matches. The germline V gene has CDR1 SGHRS and CDR2 YFSETQ. The CDR3 loop spans 16 amino acids. The CDR3 protein is CASSLGTSRNTGELFF. The CDR3 nucleotides read TGCGCCAGCAGCTTGGGGACTAGCAGGAACACCGGGGAGCTGTTTTTT.

The chain is built from TRBV9 and TRBJ1-2; tentatively, D is TRBD1 (6 bases). This CDR3 contains 15 residues. Trimming pared 4 bases from V and 8 bases from J, leaving 21 bases between. CDR1 SGDLS and CDR2 YYNGEE come from the germline V gene. This CDR3 reads CASSPDVAGARGYTF. CDR3 DNA sequence: TGTGCCAGCAGCCCGGATGTGGCGGGGGCGCGGGGCTACACCTTC. Drawing the rest from reference TRBV9 and TRBJ1-2, the complete variable domain is DSGVTQTPKHLITATGQRVTLRCSPRSGDLSVYWYQQSLDQGLQFLIQYYNGEERAKGNILERFSAQQFPDLHSELNLSSLELGDSALYFCASSPDVAGARGYTFGSGTRLTVV.

The chain recombines TRBV28 with TRBJ1-2; a possible D gene is TRBD1 (6 bases). Germline V gene sequence: CDR1 MDHEN, CDR2 SYDVKM. This CDR3 region has 12 residues. Deletions cut 5 bases from V and 5 bases from J, with 9 bases between. CDR3 DNA: TGTGCCAGCAGTGGGAGGGGGTATGGCTACACCTTC. Residues: CASSGRGYGYTF.

This chain joins TRBV15 and TRBJ2-7, with D possibly called TRBD1 or TRBD2 (6 bases each). The CDR3 extends over 15 amino acids. The ends were cut back, 0 bases at V and 3 bases at J, with 12 bases in the middle. Germline V lookup: CDR1 LNHNV, CDR2 YYDKDF (reference sequence). The CDR3 here is CATSRDNEGGYEQYF. CDR3 in DNA: TGTGCCACCAGCAGAGATAACGAGGGGGGCTACGAGCAGTACTTC.

For this clone: A far larger clone lies a single base away; this is likely a read error. The chain employs TRBV29-1 and TRBJ2-2; 13 bases map to TRBD2. J lost 4 bases, V lost 6 bases, and 8 bases had no gene match. CDR3 length equals 16 residues. The germline CDR1 and CDR2 sequences are SQVTM and ANQGSEA. Here the CDR3 DNA reads TGCAGCGTCCCCAGGACTAGCGGGAGCCCCACCGGGGAGCTGTTTTTT. Its translation is CSVPRTSGSPTGELFF.

V usage is TRBV28 and J usage is TRBJ2-7; 9 bases are a match to TRBD2. The CDR3 totals 19 residues. Germline V lookup: CDR1 MDHEN, CDR2 SYDVKM. J was trimmed by 0 bases and V by 2 bases; bases with no gene match: 14. CDR3 residues: CASSLLLGASGMSSYEQYF. DNA of the CDR3: TGTGCCAGCAGTTTACTTCTTGGCGCTAGCGGGATGAGCTCCTACGAGCAGTACTTC.

This clone showed up just a few times. The chain links TRBV7-6 to TRBJ2-3, with D tentatively TRBD1 (6 bases). V gave up 3 bases and J gave up 0 bases, with 10 bases separating them. The length of the CDR3 is 15 residues. Germline V lookup: CDR1 SGHVS, CDR2 FNYEAQ. The CDR3 nucleotides are TGTGCCAGCAGCTTCACAGGGATTAGCACAGATACGCAGTATTTT. As protein: CASSFTGISTDTQYF.

This chain joins TRBV6-4 and TRBJ2-7; D is possibly TRBD1 or TRBD2 (5 bases each). Germline loops: CDR1 MRHNA, CDR2 SNTAGT. This CDR3 comprises 16 residues. Trimming pared 7 bases from V and 0 bases from J, leaving 19 bases between. The chain's CDR3 is CASNAGARSYSYEQYF. As DNA, the CDR3 is TGTGCCAGCAACGCCGGGGCGCGTAGTTACTCCTACGAGCAGTACTTC.

V usage is TRBV5-1 and J usage is TRBJ2-2; 7 bases agree with TRBD2. J was trimmed by 6 bases and V by 4 bases; bases with no gene match: 9. Germline-derived CDR1 and CDR2 are SGHRS and YFSETQ. The CDR3 runs to 15 residues. Here the CDR3 DNA reads TGCGCCAGCAGCGCCCGGGGGGTAGCTCCCGGGGAGCTGTTTTTT. Encoded protein: CASSARGVAPGELFF.

V is TRBV15 and J is TRBJ1-5; D unclear. Deletions cut 0 bases from V and 0 bases from J, with 9 bases between. The CDR3 runs to 16 residues. Germline V gene lookup returns CDR1 LNHNV and CDR2 YYDKDF (reference sequence). CDR3 loop: CATSRDLGNSNQPQHF. The CDR3 DNA sequence: TGTGCCACCAGCAGAGATTTAGGGAATAGCAATCAGCCCCAGCATTTT.

The V call is TRBV6-6, the J call TRBJ2-7, with 10 bases aligning to TRBD1. CDR1 and CDR2 (germline): MNHNY, SVGAGI (reference sequence). Trimming at V came to 4 bases and at J to 3 bases, leaving 6 bases not matched to a gene. The CDR3 totals 15 residues. The CDR3, as DNA: TGTGCCAGCAGTTCCTGGACAGGGGGAGGCTACGAGCAGTACTTC. Its translation is CASSSWTGGGYEQYF.

In regard to this clone: One base away lies a much larger clone, so this may be a sequencing read error. The rearrangement links TRBV29-1 to TRBJ2-7, with unresolved D. The J call may be incorrect, as the DNA end agrees better with TRBJ1-2. Germline V gene lookup returns CDR1 SQVTM and CDR2 ANQGSEA. This CDR3 has 11 residues. CDR3: CSESSNYGYTF. In nucleotides, the CDR3 is TGCAGCGAGTCCTCAAACTATGGCTACACCTTC.

This sequence joins TRBV19 and TRBJ1-3; D unclear. This CDR3 region has 11 residues. The V end lost 10 bases, the J end lost 0 bases, and 4 bases lay between the germline ends. Germline V gene lookup returns CDR1 LNHDA and CDR2 SQIVND (reference sequence). CDR3 sequence: CATTSGNTIYF. The DNA for the CDR3 is TGTGCCACCACCTCTGGAAACACCATATATTTT.

The rearrangement links TRBV10-2 to TRBJ1-2; no firm D call. V dropped 0 bases and J dropped 7 bases, with 21 bases sitting between them. The germline gives CDR1 WSHSY, CDR2 SAAADI. This CDR3 has 17 amino acids. The CDR3 reads CASSESTYREPRGGYTF. In DNA, the CDR3 is TGCGCCAGCAGTGAGTCGACCTACCGGGAACCTCGGGGTGGCTACACCTTC.

V and J are TRBV2 and TRBJ1-6, with D hard to call. Germline V lookup: CDR1 SNHLY, CDR2 FYNNEI. The CDR3 loop spans 13 amino acids. Trimming removed 4 bases from V and 5 bases from J, with 6 bases in between. In nucleotides, the CDR3 is TGTGCCAGCAGTGGGGAGCATAATTCACCCCTCCACTTT. As protein: CASSGEHNSPLHF.

V and J are TRBV5-1 and TRBJ2-7, with 7 bases identical to TRBD1. V lost 4 bases and J lost 6; bases outside the gene matches: 16. CDR1 is SGHRS, CDR2 YFSETQ, per germline. This CDR3 spans 16 amino acids. CDR3 protein: CASSPGPGQPRREQYF. The CDR3 DNA is TGCGCCAGCAGCCCAGGCCCGGGACAGCCGCGGCGCGAGCAGTACTTC.

As concerns this clone: A much larger clone is a single base away; this may be a read error. The chain recombines TRBV29-1 with TRBJ2-3; D unclear. The V gene's germline CDR1 is SQVTM and CDR2 ANQGSEA. The CDR3 spans 12 residues. The V end was cut by 4 bases, the J end by 0 bases, with 5 bases between. CDR3 region: CSVATSTDTQYF. The CDR3, as DNA: TGCAGCGTTGCCACTAGCACAGATACGCAGTATTTT.